A single sample is the source of the 8 T cell receptor beta chains below, sequenced in a study of T cell changes during pregnancy in multiple sclerosis. Sequencing used immunoSEQ multiplex PCR; TCRdb keeps in-frame clones, though not all of them. The table shows 25,000 to 30,000 clones, with 70% to 90% occurring only once. The input for sequencing was CD8+ T cells from peripheral blood mononuclear cells, taken after pregnancy. These receptors all stem from a female donor with multiple sclerosis, enrolled in a pregnancy study.

This clone was recorded once. The gene calls are TRBV14 and TRBJ2-1, with D possibly matching TRBD2 (6 bases). Germline V CDR1 and CDR2: SGHDN, FVKESK. The CDR3 length is 17 residues. Trimming left V 3 bases short and J 0 bases short, with 15 bases between. The CDR3, as DNA: TGTGCCAGCAGCCACGCGCTCCGGGGGAGCTCCTACAATGAGCAGTTCTTC. Its protein product is CASSHALRGSSYNEQFF.

The J gene is TRBJ2-1, the V gene TRBV9; tentative D call: TRBD2 (6 bases). Germline CDR1 reads SGDLS; CDR2 reads YYNGEE. There are 12 residues in the CDR3. With 0 bases removed from V and 11 bases from J, the gap between germline ends came to 9 bases. Here the CDR3 reads CASSVDGGKQFF. As DNA, the CDR3 is TGTGCCAGCAGCGTAGACGGAGGGAAGCAGTTCTTC.

CDR3 region: CASSGGDPGKLFF. The CDR3 bases are TGTGCCAGCAGTGGCGGGGACCCCGGAAAACTGTTTTTT. The chain couples TRBV6-1 to TRBJ1-4; perhaps TRBD1 as D (5 bases). Between the trimmed V and J ends, which lost 4 bases and 10 bases, there was a span of 13 bases. The CDR3 has 13 amino acids. From germline, CDR1 is MNHNS and CDR2 SASEGT.

This chain connects TRBV4-1 to TRBJ1-1, with D possibly TRBD1 on 5 matching bases. The CDR3 is made up of 16 amino acids. In germline, CDR1 is MGHRA, CDR2 YSYEKL. Deletions cut 6 bases from V and 5 bases from J, with 22 bases between. CDR3 DNA: TGCGCCAGCAGATTCGAACCGGGACTAGCGAGTACTGAAGCTTTCTTT. Amino acid sequence: CASRFEPGLASTEAFF.

The V gene is TRBV7-9, the J gene TRBJ2-1; D gene ambiguous. CDR1 SEHNR and CDR2 FQNEAQ come from the germline V gene (reference sequence). Trimming stripped 5 bases from V and 8 bases from J, with 22 bases between. The CDR3 has 16 residues. The DNA for the CDR3 is TGTGCCAGCAGCCCCCGGGTCTCTGGCCGCGGCTATGAGCAGTTCTTC. As protein: CASSPRVSGRGYEQFF.

CDR3 nucleotide sequence: TGCGCCAGCAGCCAAGATTCGGCGGGACAGCCCACCGGGGAGCTGTTTTTT. It encodes CASSQDSAGQPTGELFF. V gene TRBV4-3 combines with J gene TRBJ2-2, with D possibly being TRBD1 (7 bases). The CDR3 totals 17 residues. The V and J ends lost 0 bases and 4 bases respectively, with 15 bases between them. Germline lookup yields CDR1 LGHNA and CDR2 YSLEER.

By share, this clone counts as large. The chain is built from TRBV12-5 and TRBJ1-5; D is unclear. The CDR3 runs 15 residues. CDR1 is LGHNT, CDR2 FRNRAP, per germline. Between the trimmed V and J ends, which lost 6 bases and 5 bases, there was a span of 17 bases. The CDR3 loop is CASGSSGPGDQPQHF. CDR3 sequence (DNA): TGTGCTAGTGGCTCATCTGGGCCCGGCGATCAGCCCCAGCATTTT. The full variable domain, completed using reference TRBV12-5 and TRBJ1-5, is DARVTQTPRHKVTEMGQEVTMRCQPILGHNTVFWYRQTMMQGLELLAYFRNRAPLDDSGMPKDRFSAEMPDATLATLKIQPSEPRDSAVYFCASGSSGPGDQPQHFGDGTRLSIL.

This sequence joins TRBV19 and TRBJ1-2, with D perhaps TRBD1 (5 bases). Germline CDR1 reads LNHDA; CDR2 reads SQIVND (reference sequence). Trimming shortened V by 3 bases and J by 7 bases, and 9 bases separated the two germline ends. The CDR3 totals 12 residues. The CDR3 loop is CASSISGIGYTF. The CDR3 nucleotides read TGTGCCAGTAGTATTTCAGGGATTGGCTACACCTTC.